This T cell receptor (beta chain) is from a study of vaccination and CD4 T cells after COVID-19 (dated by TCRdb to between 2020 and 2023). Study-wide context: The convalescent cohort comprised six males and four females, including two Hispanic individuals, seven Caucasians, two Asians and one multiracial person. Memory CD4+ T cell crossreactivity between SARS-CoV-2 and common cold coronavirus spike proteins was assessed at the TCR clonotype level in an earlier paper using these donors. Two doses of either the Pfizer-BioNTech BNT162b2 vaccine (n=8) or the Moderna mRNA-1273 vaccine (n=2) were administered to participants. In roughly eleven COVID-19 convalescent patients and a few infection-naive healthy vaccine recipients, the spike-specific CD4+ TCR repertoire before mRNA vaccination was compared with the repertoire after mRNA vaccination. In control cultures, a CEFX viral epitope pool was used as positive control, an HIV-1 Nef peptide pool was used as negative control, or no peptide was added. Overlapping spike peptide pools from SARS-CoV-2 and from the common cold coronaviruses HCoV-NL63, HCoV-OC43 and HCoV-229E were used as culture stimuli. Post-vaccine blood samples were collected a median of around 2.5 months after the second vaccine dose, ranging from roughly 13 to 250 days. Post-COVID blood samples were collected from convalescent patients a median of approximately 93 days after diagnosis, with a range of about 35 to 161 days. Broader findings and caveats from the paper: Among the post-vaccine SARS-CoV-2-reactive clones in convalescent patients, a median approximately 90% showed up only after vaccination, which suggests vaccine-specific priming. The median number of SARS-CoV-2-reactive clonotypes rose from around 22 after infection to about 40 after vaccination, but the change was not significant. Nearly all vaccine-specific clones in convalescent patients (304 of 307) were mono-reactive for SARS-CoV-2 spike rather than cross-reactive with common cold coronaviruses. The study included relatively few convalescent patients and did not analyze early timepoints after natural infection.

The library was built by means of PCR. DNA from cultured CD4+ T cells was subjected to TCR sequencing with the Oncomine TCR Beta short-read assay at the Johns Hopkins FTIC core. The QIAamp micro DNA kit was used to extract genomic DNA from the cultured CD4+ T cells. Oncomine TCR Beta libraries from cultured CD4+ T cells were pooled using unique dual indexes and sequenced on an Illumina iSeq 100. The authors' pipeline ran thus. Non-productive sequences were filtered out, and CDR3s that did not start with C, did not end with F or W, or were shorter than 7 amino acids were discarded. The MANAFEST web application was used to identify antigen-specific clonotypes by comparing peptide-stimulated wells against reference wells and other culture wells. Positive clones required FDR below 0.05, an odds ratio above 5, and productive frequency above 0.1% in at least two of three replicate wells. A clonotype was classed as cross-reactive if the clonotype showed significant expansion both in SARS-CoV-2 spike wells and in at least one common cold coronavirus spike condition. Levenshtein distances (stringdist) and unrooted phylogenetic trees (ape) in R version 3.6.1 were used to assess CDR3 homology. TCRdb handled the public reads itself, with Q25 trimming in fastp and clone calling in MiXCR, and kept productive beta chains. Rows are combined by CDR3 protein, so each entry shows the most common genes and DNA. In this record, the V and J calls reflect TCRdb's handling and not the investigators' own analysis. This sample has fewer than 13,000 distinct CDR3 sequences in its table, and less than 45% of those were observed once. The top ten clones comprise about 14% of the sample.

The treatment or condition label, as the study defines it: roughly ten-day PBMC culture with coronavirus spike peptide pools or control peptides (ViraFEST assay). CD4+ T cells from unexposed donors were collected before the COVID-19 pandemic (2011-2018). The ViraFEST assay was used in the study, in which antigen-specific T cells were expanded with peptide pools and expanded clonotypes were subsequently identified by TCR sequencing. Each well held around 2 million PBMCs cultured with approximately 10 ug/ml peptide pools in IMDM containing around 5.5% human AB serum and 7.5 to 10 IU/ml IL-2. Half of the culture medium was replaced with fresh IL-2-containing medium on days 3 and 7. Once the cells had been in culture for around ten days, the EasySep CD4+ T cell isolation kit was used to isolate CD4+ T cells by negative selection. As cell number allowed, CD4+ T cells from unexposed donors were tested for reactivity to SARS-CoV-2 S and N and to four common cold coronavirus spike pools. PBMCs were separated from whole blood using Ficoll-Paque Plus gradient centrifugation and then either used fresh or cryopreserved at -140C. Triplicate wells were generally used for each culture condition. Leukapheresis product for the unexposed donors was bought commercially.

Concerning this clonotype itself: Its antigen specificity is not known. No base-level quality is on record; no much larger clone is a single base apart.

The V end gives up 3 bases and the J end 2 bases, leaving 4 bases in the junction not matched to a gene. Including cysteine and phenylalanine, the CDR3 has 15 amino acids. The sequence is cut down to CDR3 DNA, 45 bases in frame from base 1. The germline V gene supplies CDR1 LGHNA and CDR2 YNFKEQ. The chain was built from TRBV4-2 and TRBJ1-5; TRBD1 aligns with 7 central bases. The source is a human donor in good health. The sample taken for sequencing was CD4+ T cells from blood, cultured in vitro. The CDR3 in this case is CASSHRQGGNQPQHF. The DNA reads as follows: TGTGCCAGCAGCCATAGACAGGGTGGCAATCAGCCCCAGCATTTT.